The 5 T cell receptor beta chains below all came from one sample that was sequenced in a study of T cell repertoires in cytomegalovirus infection. TCRdb fed the reads into MiXCR, producing one record per CDR3 protein. Of about 360,000 distinct CDR3 sequences listed, about a sixth are singletons. Sequenced material: PBMCs. The receptors were gathered from a human donor in good health (CMV status not recorded). Some clones in this sample may be carry-over from other donors' samples.

This clonotype has ten or more counts. V is TRBV7-2 and J is TRBJ1-2; 7 nucleotides line up with TRBD1. Germline lookup yields CDR1 SGHTA and CDR2 FQGNSA. With 0 bases clipped from V and 7 bases from J, the junction kept 5 bases outside the gene matches. There are 14 residues in the CDR3. DNA for the CDR3: TGTGCCAGCAGCTTAGCGCTTACAGGGGCTGGCTACACCTTC. Its translation: CASSLALTGAGYTF.

There are a few counts of this clonotype. The chain uses TRBV7-6 and TRBJ2-7; 10 positions match TRBD2. The CDR3 totals 14 residues. From germline, CDR1 is SGHVS and CDR2 FNYEAQ. Trimming removed 2 bases from V and 5 bases from J; junction bases left unmatched: 3. In nucleotides, the CDR3 is TGTGCCAGCAGCTTACTAGCGGGAGCTGACGAGCAGTACTTC. Amino acid sequence: CASSLLAGADEQYF.

There are many counts of this clonotype. The genes are TRBV12-3 or TRBV12-4 and TRBJ1-1; D might be TRBD1 (6 bases). This CDR3 is built from 13 residues. The V gene lost 5 bases and the J gene lost 1 base, with 8 bases spanning the gap. The CDR3 DNA reads as TGTGCCAGCAGTGAGACAGGGAACACTGAAGCTTTCTTT. Translated: CASSETGNTEAFF.

This clonotype was observed a handful of times. This chain links TRBV14 with TRBJ2-7; 9 bases fit TRBD2. CDR3 length: 14 residues. J lost 5 bases, V lost 6 bases, and 8 bases had no gene match. CDR1 and CDR2 (germline): SGHDN, FVKESK. The DNA for the CDR3 is TGTGCCAGCAGACCTAGCGGGGTTTTCGACGAGCAGTACTTC. This sequence encodes CASRPSGVFDEQYF.

V and J are TRBV20-1 and TRBJ1-6; D unclear. The CDR3 spans 15 residues. Germline V lookup: CDR1 DFQATT, CDR2 SNEGSKA (reference sequence). V was shortened by 5 bases and J by 0 bases, with 11 bases between the two germline ends. CDR3 sequence (DNA): TGCAGTGCTCCCCCCCCTGGCTCCTATAATTCACCCCTCCACTTT. This sequence encodes CSAPPPGSYNSPLHF.